These T cell receptor beta chains were read from a single sample in a study of blood T cell repertoires in COVID-19. Sequenced by immunoSEQ multiplex PCR; TCRdb stores in-frame clones only, minus some. There are roughly 90,000 clones in the sample; about 85% occur only once, and more than 2% lies in the top ten. The source material was peripheral blood. The origin of the receptors is a woman in her 70s with acute or convalescent COVID-19. CDR3s include the opening cysteine and the closing phenylalanine or tryptophan. The D gene is left open where the match is weak. Not every row has a clone size; where given, it reads once, few, many or a size class.

D gene,V gene,J gene,clone size,CDR3 protein,CDR3 DNA
NA,TRBV5-6,TRBJ1-3,NA,CASSLFFRSHPGNTIYF,TGTGCCAGCAGCTTGTTTTTTCGGTCGCATCCCGGAAACACCATATATTTT
NA,TRBV9,TRBJ1-5,NA,CASSVEAYSNQPQHF,TGTGCCAGCAGCGTTGAGGCTTATAGCAATCAGCCCCAGCATTTT
NA,TRBV6-1,TRBJ2-7,NA,CASSDPRGDSYEQYF,TGTGCCAGCAGTGACCCCAGGGGGGACTCCTACGAGCAGTACTTC
NA,TRBV28,TRBJ2-7,NA,CASKRLPYEQYF,TGTGCCAGCAAGAGACTCCCCTACGAGCAGTACTTC
NA,TRBV20-1,TRBJ2-1,once,CSVEFYNEQFF,TGCAGTGTGGAGTTCTACAATGAGCAGTTCTTC
NA,TRBV5-4,TRBJ1-4,NA,CASSLFPGEKLFF,TGTGCCAGCAGCTTGTTTCCGGGAGAAAAACTGTTTTTT
NA,TRBV27,TRBJ1-1,NA,CASPSSVGRWGGGTNTEAFF,TGTGCCAGCCCTTCGTCGGTGGGGCGATGGGGGGGTGGGACGAACACTGAAGCTTTCTTT
TRBD1,TRBV10-3,TRBJ1-5,NA,CAISAGQGGSQPQHF,TGTGCCATCTCCGCCGGACAGGGGGGTAGTCAGCCCCAGCATTTT
TRBD1,TRBV6-1,TRBJ1-2,NA,CASSEFGQGASGYTF,TGTGCCAGCAGTGAATTTGGACAGGGGGCGAGTGGCTACACCTTC
TRBD1,TRBV27,TRBJ2-7,NA,CASSRTGVWNEQYF,TGTGCCAGCAGTCGGACAGGGGTTTGGAACGAGCAGTACTTC
NA,TRBV2,TRBJ2-5,NA,CASSEDAGAQETQYF,TGTGCCAGCAGTGAAGACGCGGGGGCCCAAGAGACCCAGTACTTC
TRBD1,TRBV3-1/TRBV3-2,TRBJ2-5,NA,CASSYPGQGLETQYF,TGTGCCAGCAGCTATCCGGGACAGGGCCTGGAGACCCAGTACTTC
TRBD2,TRBV11-3,TRBJ2-2,few,CASSLRYPSGNTGELFF,TGTGCCAGCAGCTTACGATACCCTAGCGGGAACACCGGGGAGCTGTTTTTT
TRBD2,TRBV6-1,TRBJ2-3,NA,CASSEFPGGTQYF,TGTGCCAGCAGTGAGTTCCCGGGGGGTACGCAGTATTTT
TRBD2,TRBV10-2,TRBJ2-5,NA,CASSESERGGETQYF,TGCGCCAGCAGTGAGTCTGAGCGGGGGGGGGAGACCCAGTACTTC
NA,TRBV2,TRBJ1-2,NA,CASTPARQGNGYTF,TGTGCCAGCACCCCGGCGCGGCAGGGGAATGGCTACACCTTC
TRBD2,TRBV7-8,TRBJ2-2,once,CASRSSGTGELFF,TGTGCCAGCAGATCTAGCGGAACCGGGGAGCTGTTTTTT
TRBD1,TRBV4-2,TRBJ1-5,NA,CASSPQEGGPLSQPQHF,TGTGCCAGCAGCCCGCAGGAAGGGGGCCCTCTGAGTCAGCCCCAGCATTTT
NA,TRBV7-9,TRBJ1-6,few,CASSYGQTMGPLHF,TGTGCCAGCAGCTACGGACAGACCATGGGGCCCCTCCACTTT
NA,TRBV7-3,TRBJ1-1,NA,CASSMGLNTEAFF,TGTGCCAGCAGCATGGGACTTAACACTGAAGCTTTCTTT
TRBD1,TRBV30,TRBJ1-2,NA,CAWTIQGVLDYGYTF,TGTGCCTGGACTATACAGGGGGTTCTTGACTATGGCTACACCTTC
NA,TRBV19,TRBJ1-1,NA,CASSNKGYDRNTEAFF,TGTGCCAGTAGTAATAAGGGCTACGACAGAAACACTGAAGCTTTCTTT
TRBD1,TRBV6-5,TRBJ1-1,NA,CATERTGNTEAFF,TGTGCCACCGAGAGGACAGGGAACACTGAAGCTTTCTTT
NA,TRBV11-2,TRBJ1-5,NA,CASSLDRGQPQHF,TGTGCCAGCAGCTTAGATCGAGGTCAGCCCCAGCATTTT